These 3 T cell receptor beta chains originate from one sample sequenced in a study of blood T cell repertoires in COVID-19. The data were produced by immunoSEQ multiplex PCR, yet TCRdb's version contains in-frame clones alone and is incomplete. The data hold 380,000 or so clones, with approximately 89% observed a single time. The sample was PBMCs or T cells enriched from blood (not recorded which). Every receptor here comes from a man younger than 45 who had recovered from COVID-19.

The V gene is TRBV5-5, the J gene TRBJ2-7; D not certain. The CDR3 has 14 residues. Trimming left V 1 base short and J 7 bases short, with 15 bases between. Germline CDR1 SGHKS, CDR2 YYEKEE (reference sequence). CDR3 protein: CASSLLSLPGEQYF. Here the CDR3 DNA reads TGTGCCAGCAGCTTGCTCAGCCTGCCCGGGGAGCAGTACTTC.

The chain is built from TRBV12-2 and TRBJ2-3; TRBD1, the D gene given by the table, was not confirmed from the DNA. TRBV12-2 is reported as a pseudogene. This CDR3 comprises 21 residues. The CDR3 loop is CASRPPDRETGHHWKADTQYF. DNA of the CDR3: TGTGCAAGTCGCCCTCCGGATAGGGAGACAGGGCATCATTGGAAGGCAGATACGCAGTATTTT.

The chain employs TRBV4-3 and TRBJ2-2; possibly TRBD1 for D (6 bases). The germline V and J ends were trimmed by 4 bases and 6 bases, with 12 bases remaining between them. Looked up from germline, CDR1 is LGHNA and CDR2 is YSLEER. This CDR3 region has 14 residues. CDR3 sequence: CASSLSQGSGELFF. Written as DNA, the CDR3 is TGCGCCAGCAGCCTATCGCAGGGGTCCGGGGAGCTGTTTTTT.